One and the same sample provided the 6 T cell receptor beta chains below, sequenced in a study of blood T cells in healthy people across ages. The second PCR ran roughly 6 to 11 cycles with a sample-barcoded 5' primer and J-beta primers. A single record per CDR3 protein comes from TCRdb applying MiXCR to the 5' RACE reads. The sample yields 800,000 to 1,300,000 distinct CDR3 sequences, about 23% seen once. The same specimen was also included in a second study, on T cells of mothers and their children.

Sequenced sample: blood. The receptor source for this set is a girl aged 2 to 9 in good health.

This clonotype was observed a few times. This chain connects TRBV4-1 to TRBJ2-5; TRBD2 aligns across 8 bases. TRBJ2-1 matches the DNA end more closely, so the J call is doubtful. The CDR3 sequence is 16 residues long. Germline CDR1 reads MGHRA; CDR2 reads YSYEKL. The CDR3 here is CASSPEPAGAGNEQFF. CDR3 DNA sequence: TGCGCCAGCAGCCCCGAACCAGCGGGAGCGGGCAATGAGCAGTTCTTC.

The table lists this clonotype with a few counts. This sequence joins TRBV3-1 and TRBJ2-3; 8 bases match TRBD2. Germline V gene sequence: CDR1 LGHDT, CDR2 YNNKEL (reference sequence). The V and J ends lost 5 bases and 3 bases, in that order; junction bases with no gene match: 10. The CDR3 loop spans 16 amino acids. The CDR3 spells CASSVLAPGGTDTQYF. The CDR3 DNA reads TGTGCCAGCAGCGTCCTGGCCCCGGGAGGGACAGATACGCAGTATTTT.

V usage is TRBV7-9 and J usage is TRBJ2-7; no firm D call. The DNA end favors TRBJ2-1, so the J call may be wrong. The CDR3 sequence is 12 residues long. The germline gives CDR1 SEHNR, CDR2 FQNEAQ (reference sequence). The CDR3 reads CASSQILNEQFF. The CDR3 DNA reads TGTGCCAGCAGCCAGATCCTCAATGAGCAGTTCTTC.

The CDR3 DNA is TGTGCCAGCAGCAAGGGGGAAGCTTTCTTT. Its protein product is CASSKGEAFF. The chain joins TRBV21-1 to TRBJ1-1. TRBV21-1 has pseudogene status. This CDR3 region has 10 residues.

A few counts support this clonotype. One end of the junction is discordant with germline, which a read error may explain. This chain links TRBV18 with TRBJ2-5; D possibly corresponds to TRBD1 (5 bases). This CDR3 is built from 13 residues. Germline CDR1 reads KGHSH; CDR2 reads LQKENI. Here the CDR3 DNA reads TGTGCCAGCTCGTATGGACAAAAAGAGATCCAGTACTTC. The encoded protein is CASSYGQKEIQYF.

V and J are TRBV20-1 and TRBJ1-2; D ambiguous. The germline gives CDR1 DFQATT, CDR2 SNEGSKA (reference sequence). This CDR3 has 10 residues. Trimming pared 6 bases from V and 6 bases from J, leaving 8 bases between. The CDR3 loop reads CSATHHGYTF. The CDR3 DNA reads as TGCAGTGCCACCCATCATGGCTACACCTTC.